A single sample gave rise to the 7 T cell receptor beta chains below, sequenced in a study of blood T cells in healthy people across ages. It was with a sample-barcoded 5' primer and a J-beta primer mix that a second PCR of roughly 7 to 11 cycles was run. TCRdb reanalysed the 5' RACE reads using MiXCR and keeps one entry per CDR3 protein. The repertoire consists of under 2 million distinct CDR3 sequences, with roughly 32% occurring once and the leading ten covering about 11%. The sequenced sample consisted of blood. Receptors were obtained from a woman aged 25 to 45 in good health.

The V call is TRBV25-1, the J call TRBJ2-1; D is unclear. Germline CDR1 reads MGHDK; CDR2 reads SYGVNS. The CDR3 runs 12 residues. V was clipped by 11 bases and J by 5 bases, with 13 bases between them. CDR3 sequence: CALSGLHNEQFF. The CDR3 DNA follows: TGTGCCCTCAGTGGGCTCCACAATGAGCAGTTCTTC.

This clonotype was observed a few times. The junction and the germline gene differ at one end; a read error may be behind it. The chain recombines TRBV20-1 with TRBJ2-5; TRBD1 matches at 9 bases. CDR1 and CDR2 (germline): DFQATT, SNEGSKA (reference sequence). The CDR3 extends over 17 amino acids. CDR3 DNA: TGCAGTACTAGACCCCACGGGACAGGGCGGTCTAGGGAGACCCAGTACTTC. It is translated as CSTRPHGTGRSRETQYF.

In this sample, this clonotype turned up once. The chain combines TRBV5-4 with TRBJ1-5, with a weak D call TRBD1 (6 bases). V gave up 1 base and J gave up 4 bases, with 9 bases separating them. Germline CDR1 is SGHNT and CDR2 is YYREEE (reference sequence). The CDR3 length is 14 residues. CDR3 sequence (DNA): TGTGCCAGCAGCTTGTCAGGGGCGAATCAGCCCCAGCATTTT. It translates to CASSLSGANQPQHF. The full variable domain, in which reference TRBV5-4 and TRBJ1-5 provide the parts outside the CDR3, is ETGVTQSPTHLIKTRGQQVTLRCSSQSGHNTVSWYQQALGQGPQFIFQYYREEENGRGNFPPRFSGLQFPNYSSELNVNALELDDSALYLCASSLSGANQPQHFGDGTRLSIL.

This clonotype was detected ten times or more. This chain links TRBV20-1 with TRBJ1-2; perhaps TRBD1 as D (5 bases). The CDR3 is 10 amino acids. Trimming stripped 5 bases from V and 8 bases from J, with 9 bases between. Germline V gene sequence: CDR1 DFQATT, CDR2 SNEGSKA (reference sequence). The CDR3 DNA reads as TGCAGTGCTGGGACGGAGGGCTACACCTTC. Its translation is CSAGTEGYTF.

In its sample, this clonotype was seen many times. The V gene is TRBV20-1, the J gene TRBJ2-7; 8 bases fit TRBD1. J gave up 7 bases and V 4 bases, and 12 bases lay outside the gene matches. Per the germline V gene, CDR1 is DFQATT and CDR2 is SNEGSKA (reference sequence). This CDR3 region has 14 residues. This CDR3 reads CSAKPGQAPREQYF. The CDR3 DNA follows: TGCAGTGCTAAACCGGGACAGGCCCCCCGGGAGCAGTACTTC.

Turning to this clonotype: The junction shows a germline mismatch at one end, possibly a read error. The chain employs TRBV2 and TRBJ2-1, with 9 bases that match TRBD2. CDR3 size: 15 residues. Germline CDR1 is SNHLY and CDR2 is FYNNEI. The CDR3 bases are TGTACCAGCAGTTCCAGGCGGGGGGGCGGCAATGAGCAGTTCTTC. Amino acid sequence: CTSSSRRGGGNEQFF.

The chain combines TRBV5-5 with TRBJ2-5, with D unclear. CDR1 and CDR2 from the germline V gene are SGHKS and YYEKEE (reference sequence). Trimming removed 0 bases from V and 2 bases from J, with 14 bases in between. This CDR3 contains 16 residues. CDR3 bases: TGTGCCAGCAGCTTGGATTCGCGGCAAGTACAAGAGACCCAGTACTTC. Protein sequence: CASSLDSRQVQETQYF.